This TCR beta chain was captured by sequencing in a study of CD8 T cells in ankylosing spondylitis. General study points: Characteristic, it appeared, of ankylosing spondylitis blood was a TCR beta motif of roughly 8 highly homologous variants.

This clonotype was picked up many times. Its antigen is not identified. Libraries of TCR beta came from quantitative 5'-RACE with molecular barcodes. TCRdb independently ran MiXCR on the 5' RACE reads; one entry per CDR3 protein. The sample shows about 130,000 distinct CDR3 sequences, more than 5.5% of them seen only once. Source material: blood, either unsorted or a sorted T cell fraction (not recorded which). The source of this sequence is a female donor with ankylosing spondylitis or in good health (not recorded which).

The CDR3 sequence is CASSLFLQAGVGAFF. CDR3 nucleotides: TGTGCCAGCAGCCTCTTTCTACAAGCTGGGGTTGGGGCTTTCTTT. The chain uses TRBV4-2 and TRBJ1-1; D gene ambiguous. Looked up from germline, CDR1 is LGHNA and CDR2 is YNFKEQ. With 4 bases removed from V and 11 bases from J, the gap between germline ends came to 23 bases. The CDR3 spans 15 residues.